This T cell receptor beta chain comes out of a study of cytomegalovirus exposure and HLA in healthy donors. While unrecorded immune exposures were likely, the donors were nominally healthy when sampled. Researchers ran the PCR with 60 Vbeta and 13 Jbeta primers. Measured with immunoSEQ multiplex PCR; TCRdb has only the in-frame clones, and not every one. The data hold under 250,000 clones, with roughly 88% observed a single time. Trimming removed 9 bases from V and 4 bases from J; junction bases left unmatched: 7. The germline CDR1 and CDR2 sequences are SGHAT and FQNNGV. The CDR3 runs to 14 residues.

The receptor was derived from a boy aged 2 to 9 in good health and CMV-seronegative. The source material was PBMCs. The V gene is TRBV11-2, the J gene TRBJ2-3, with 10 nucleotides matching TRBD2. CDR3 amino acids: CASTSGRGADTQYF. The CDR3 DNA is TGTGCCAGTACAAGCGGGAGGGGCGCAGATACGCAGTATTTT.